A single sample is the source of the 27 T cell receptor beta chains below, sequenced in a study of cytomegalovirus exposure and HLA in healthy donors. The study ran its PCR with 60 Vbeta and 13 Jbeta primers. Profiling relied on immunoSEQ multiplex PCR, and the TCRdb table lists in-frame clones only, not all of them. The sample lists around 110,000 clones; approximately 82% were seen once. The sample comprised PBMCs. Receptors originate from a man aged 25 to 40 in good health and CMV-seropositive.

The chain has TRBV7-2 and TRBJ1-2; TRBD1 matches at 9 bases. Unmatched junction bases numbered 8, after V lost 5 bases and J lost 7 bases. The CDR3 runs 14 residues. In germline, CDR1 is SGHTA, CDR2 FQGNSA. The DNA of the CDR3 is TGTGCCAGCAGCACCCAGACAGGGGGAGGTGGCTACACCTTC. Protein sequence: CASSTQTGGGGYTF.

This chain connects TRBV19 to TRBJ2-7; TRBD2 is a possible D gene (5 bases). V lost 5 bases, J lost 6 bases, and 11 bases lay in between. Germline V CDR1 and CDR2: LNHDA, SQIVND (reference sequence). This CDR3 has 12 residues. In DNA form, the CDR3 reads TGTGCCAGTAGTGCTAGGGAGTCCGAGCAGTACTTC. Translated: CASSARESEQYF.

Turning to this clone: Within the sample, other DNA sequences also encode this same CDR3. The rearrangement joins TRBV6-5 to TRBJ1-2, with 9 bases identical to TRBD1. V trimming: 5 bases; J trimming: 11 bases; junction bases outside the gene matches: 3. The CDR3 is 11 residues long. Germline CDR1 reads MNHEY; CDR2 reads SVGAGI. The chain's CDR3 is CASSQGQGYTF. CDR3 coding DNA: TGTGCCAGCAGTCAAGGACAGGGGTACACCTTC.

V is TRBV7-2 and J is TRBJ1-1, with D tentatively TRBD1 (5 bases). Trimming pared 6 bases from V and 5 bases from J, leaving 16 bases between. CDR1 is SGHTA, CDR2 FQGNSA, per germline. This CDR3 has 14 residues. CDR3 loop: CASRFDSSLTEAFF. CDR3 nucleotide sequence: TGTGCCAGCAGGTTCGACAGCTCATTGACTGAAGCTTTCTTT.

The J gene is TRBJ1-3, the V gene TRBV10-3; D remains unclear. Trimming cost V 0 bases and J 0 bases, with 6 bases left between them. Germline assignment: CDR1 ENHRY and CDR2 SYGVKD. The CDR3 has 15 amino acids. As DNA, the CDR3 is TGTGCCATCAGTGAGTCCTCCAGCTCTGGAAACACCATATATTTT. Protein: CAISESSSSGNTIYF.

This chain's CDR3 is CASSEGPVGPYEQYV. CDR3 nucleotides: TGTGCCAGCAGTGAAGGACCGGTTGGGCCCTACGAGCAGTACGTC. J is TRBJ2-7 and V is TRBV6-1; unclear D gene. The length of the CDR3 is 15 residues. Trimming took 1 base from V and 2 from J, leaving 12 bases between them. Germline V gives CDR1 MNHNS, CDR2 SASEGT.

This clone was detected only a few times. The rearrangement links TRBV6-5 to TRBJ1-3; D is perhaps TRBD1 (6 bases). The germline V and J ends were trimmed by 5 bases and 4 bases, with 12 bases remaining between them. The germline V gene has CDR1 MNHEY and CDR2 SVGAGI. The CDR3 is 14 residues long. CDR3 bases: TGTGCCAGCAGTCTCTTGGGGGCAGGAAACACCATATATTTT. Its protein product is CASSLLGAGNTIYF.

This sequence joins TRBV10-3 and TRBJ1-2; 8 nucleotides line up with TRBD1. The CDR3 contains 13 residues. Germline CDR1 ENHRY, CDR2 SYGVKD. Trimming cost V 8 bases and J 6 bases; bases outside gene matches: 8. This CDR3 is CAIGPGGQDGYTF. The CDR3 bases are TGTGCCATCGGGCCAGGGGGCCAGGATGGCTACACCTTC.

This rearrangement joins TRBV5-8 to TRBJ1-5; D remains unclear. The CDR3 runs to 15 residues. The germline CDR1 and CDR2 sequences are SGHTS and YDEGEE. Trimming stripped 3 bases from V and 6 bases from J, with 16 bases between. The CDR3 DNA follows: TGTGCCAGCAGCTCTCAGGAGGGCTTGAGTCAGCCCCAGCATTTT. Amino acid sequence: CASSSQEGLSQPQHF.

The DNA for the CDR3 is TGTGCCAGCAGACGACGCAGGGGGCAAGAACAGCCCCAGCATTTT. It encodes CASRRRRGQEQPQHF. The chain links TRBV6-1 to TRBJ1-5, with 8 bases lining up with TRBD1. The germline CDR1 and CDR2 sequences are MNHNS and SASEGT. V was clipped by 6 bases and J by 7 bases; unmatched bases: 11. The CDR3 spans 15 residues.

The chain combines TRBV4-1 with TRBJ2-5, with 8 positions matching TRBD2. Germline CDR1 reads MGHRA; CDR2 reads YSYEKL. The CDR3 length is 18 residues. With V trimmed by 0 bases and J by 2 bases, 11 bases remained unmatched. This chain's CDR3 is CASSQELRGARIQETQYF. CDR3 in DNA: TGCGCCAGCAGCCAAGAGTTGCGGGGGGCTAGAATTCAAGAGACCCAGTACTTC.

The rearrangement links TRBV5-1 to TRBJ2-3, with 8 bases identical to TRBD2. The V segment lost 6 bases and the J segment 0 bases; nucleotides outside the gene matches: 9. This CDR3 is 16 amino acids long. Germline lookup yields CDR1 SGHRS and CDR2 YFSETQ. The CDR3 spells CASTIAGISSTDTQYF. CDR3 bases: TGCGCCAGCACTATAGCGGGGATATCGAGCACAGATACGCAGTATTTT.

The chain joins TRBV2 to TRBJ2-1; TRBD2 is a possible D gene (7 bases). The V end was cut by 7 bases, the J end by 4 bases, with 14 bases between. The CDR3 runs 14 residues. Per the germline V gene, CDR1 is SNHLY and CDR2 is FYNNEI. This chain's CDR3 is CASTGGPIYNEQFF. In nucleotides, the CDR3 is TGTGCCAGCACGGGGGGCCCAATTTACAATGAGCAGTTCTTC.

The V call is TRBV6-5, the J call TRBJ2-3, with 10 bases lining up with TRBD2. Germline trimming cut 8 bases from V and 1 base from J; bases unmatched to any gene: 0. Germline V gives CDR1 MNHEY, CDR2 SVGAGI. This CDR3 spans 13 amino acids. This CDR3 reads CASGLAGTDTQYF. As DNA, the CDR3 is TGTGCCAGCGGACTAGCGGGCACAGATACGCAGTATTTT.

The count of this clone is one. The rearrangement links TRBV19 to TRBJ1-2; 11 bases align to TRBD1. Germline CDR1 reads LNHDA; CDR2 reads SQIVND (reference sequence). V lost 11 bases and J lost 8; bases outside the gene matches: 16. The CDR3 has 15 residues. The CDR3 loop is CAELVSGQGVGGYTF. The DNA of the CDR3 is TGTGCCGAACTAGTTTCGGGACAGGGGGTAGGAGGCTACACCTTC.

V is TRBV4-1 and J is TRBJ2-3; D is perhaps TRBD2 (5 bases). This CDR3 region has 15 residues. Trimming cost V 1 base and J 4 bases, with 12 bases left between them. Germline CDR1 MGHRA, CDR2 YSYEKL. The CDR3 nucleotides are TGCGCCAGCAGCCAAGTCGGGGTAGTGTCAGATACGCAGTATTTT. It is translated as CASSQVGVVSDTQYF.

This CDR3 reads CASSLTGKDYGYTF. The CDR3 DNA reads TGCGCCAGCAGCTTGACAGGGAAGGACTATGGCTACACCTTC. The V gene is TRBV5-1, the J gene TRBJ1-2, with D perhaps matching TRBD1 (6 bases). Trimming pared 1 base from V and 3 bases from J, leaving 10 bases between. Germline assignment: CDR1 SGHRS and CDR2 YFSETQ. The CDR3 extends over 14 amino acids.

J is TRBJ1-2 and V is TRBV2, with TRBD1 identical over 8 bases. The CDR3 consists of 13 residues. Germline-derived CDR1 and CDR2 are SNHLY and FYNNEI. V was pared by 9 bases and J by 7 bases, with 10 bases of the junction left unmatched. DNA of the CDR3: TGTGCCAGAGAGGACAGGGAAGATGCTGGCTACACCTTC. Amino acids: CAREDREDAGYTF.

This sequence joins TRBV5-1 and TRBJ2-2; 8 bases agree with TRBD2. CDR3 length: 15 residues. CDR1 is SGHRS, CDR2 YFSETQ, per germline. V was clipped by 3 bases and J by 3 bases; unmatched bases: 4. DNA of the CDR3: TGCGCCAGCAGCTATCTAGCGGGCGACACCGGGGAGCTGTTTTTT. This sequence encodes CASSYLAGDTGELFF.

The V gene is TRBV7-9, the J gene TRBJ2-3; 9 nucleotides match TRBD2. Germline values: CDR1 SEHNR, CDR2 FQNEAQ (reference sequence). This CDR3 has 15 residues. Trimming took 5 bases from V and 4 from J; bases not matched to a gene: 7. CDR3 amino acids: CASSQGLAGADTQYF. CDR3 DNA: TGTGCCAGCAGCCAGGGACTAGCTGGGGCAGATACGCAGTATTTT. Drawing the rest from reference TRBV7-9 and TRBJ2-3, the complete variable domain is DTGVSQNPRHKITKRGQNVTFRCDPISEHNRLYWYRQTLGQGPEFLTYFQNEAQLEKSRLLSDRFSAERPKGSFSTLEIQRTEQGDSAMYLCASSQGLAGADTQYFGPGTRLTVL.

The CDR3 spells CATSSSGTGAYGYTF. CDR3 DNA sequence: TGTGCCACCAGCTCCTCCGGGACAGGGGCCTATGGCTACACCTTC. The chain links TRBV15 to TRBJ1-2; TRBD1 agrees at 10 bases. V lost 5 bases to trimming and J lost 4 bases; unmatched junction nucleotides: 7. Germline CDR1 is LNHNV and CDR2 is YYDKDF (reference sequence). The CDR3 sequence is 15 residues long.

The chain uses TRBV29-1 and TRBJ2-3, with TRBD2 as a possible D gene (7 bases). This CDR3 spans 14 amino acids. In germline, CDR1 is SQVTM, CDR2 ANQGSEA. V was cut by 5 bases and J by 8 bases, with 20 bases left in between. This CDR3 is CSVSESGVRGTQYF. The CDR3 DNA reads as TGCAGCGTTTCTGAGAGCGGGGTCAGGGGTACGCAGTATTTT.

The chain uses TRBV7-8 and TRBJ2-7; D uncertain. The ends were cut back, 2 bases at V and 2 bases at J, with 10 bases in the middle. Per germline, CDR1 SGHVS and CDR2 FQNEAQ. This CDR3 spans 14 amino acids. The CDR3, as DNA: TGTGCCAGCAGCTTATTCATGGCCGCCTACGAGCAGTACTTC. Its translation: CASSLFMAAYEQYF.

The gene calls are TRBV2 and TRBJ1-4; D gene uncertain. The CDR3 is made up of 11 amino acids. Looked up from germline, CDR1 is SNHLY and CDR2 is FYNNEI. V dropped 8 bases and J dropped 7 bases, with 8 bases sitting between them. In nucleotides, the CDR3 is TGTGCCAGCCGCCGCGGTGAAAAACTGTTTTTT. Its protein is CASRRGEKLFF.

V and J are TRBV28 and TRBJ2-7; D is possibly TRBD2 (7 bases). The V end lost 6 bases, the J end lost 4 bases, and 25 bases lay between the germline ends. This CDR3 spans 17 amino acids. Per germline, CDR1 MDHEN and CDR2 SYDVKM. The CDR3 here is CASSRRGGPGLSYEQYV. The CDR3 DNA reads as TGTGCCAGCAGCCGACGCGGGGGCCCTGGACTTTCTTACGAGCAGTACGTC.

CDR3 nucleotide sequence: TGTGCCAGCAGCTCCTTAGTCCCGGGACTAGCGGGAGGGCCCGTCTACAATGAGCAGTTCTTC. This sequence encodes CASSSLVPGLAGGPVYNEQFF. The chain recombines TRBV13 with TRBJ2-1; TRBD2 agrees at 16 bases. Germline loops: CDR1 PRHDT, CDR2 FYEKMQ (reference sequence). This CDR3 has 21 amino acids. The J segment lost 3 bases and the V segment lost 4 bases, leaving 15 bases of the junction unmatched.

On this clone: Other DNA sequences within the sample encode an identical CDR3. The chain joins TRBV5-8 to TRBJ1-5, with D maybe TRBD1 (6 bases). This CDR3 has 15 amino acids. Germline CDR1 is SGHTS and CDR2 is YDEGEE. V was pared by 4 bases and J by 0 bases, with 11 bases between. CDR3 amino acids: CASSLQGFSNQPQHF. CDR3 nucleotides: TGTGCCAGCAGCCTGCAGGGGTTTAGCAATCAGCCCCAGCATTTT.